The 25 T cell receptor beta chains below come from one sample, sequenced in a study of CD8+ T cells in alopecia areata. Reverse transcribed after extraction, RNA yielded cDNA as the sequencing template. Data came from immunoSEQ multiplex PCR; TCRdb stores just in-frame clones and leaves some out. Here the sample spans about 180,000 clones, 50% to 70% being singletons. This material consisted of CD4+ T cells sorted from blood, taken at week 0. The receptors come from a human donor with alopecia areata.

The J gene is TRBJ2-1, the V gene TRBV30; D is undetermined. The V gene's germline CDR1 is GTSNPN and CDR2 SVGIG (reference sequence). V was shortened by 0 bases and J by 3 bases, with 12 bases between the two germline ends. This CDR3 contains 15 residues. CDR3 bases: TGTGCCTGGAGTGTATTTGGGCTAAGCTACAATGAGCAGTTCTTC. It specifies CAWSVFGLSYNEQFF.

This clone was counted a few times. This chain links TRBV29-1 with TRBJ2-5; D might be TRBD2 (7 bases). Per the germline V gene, CDR1 is SQVTM and CDR2 is ANQGSEA. The CDR3 length is 13 residues. V lost 6 bases to trimming and J lost 5 bases, with 16 bases between them. CDR3 DNA sequence: TGCAGCGTCGAACGGGGGGCCTATGAGACCCAGTACTTC. Protein: CSVERGAYETQYF.

DNA of the CDR3: TGCAGCGTTGAGACTCGAATTTCGAACACTGAAGCTTTCTTT. Protein sequence: CSVETRISNTEAFF. The V and J genes are TRBV29-1 and TRBJ1-1; D is undetermined. Per germline, CDR1 SQVTM and CDR2 ANQGSEA. The CDR3 runs to 14 residues. The V and J ends lost 3 bases and 1 base respectively, with 12 bases between them.

The rearrangement uses TRBV4-1 and TRBJ2-3; D is possibly TRBD2 (6 bases). Germline CDR1 reads MGHRA; CDR2 reads YSYEKL. The CDR3 is 17 amino acids. The V end was cut by 4 bases, the J end by 1 base, with 18 bases between. The CDR3 sequence: CASSRTRLASGTDTQYF. The CDR3 region has the DNA TGCGCCAGCAGCCGGACTCGGTTGGCTAGCGGCACAGATACGCAGTATTTT.

There are a few counts of this clone. The chain employs TRBV29-1 and TRBJ1-1; a possible D gene is TRBD1 (5 bases). The V and J ends lost 8 bases and 1 base respectively, with 20 bases between them. This CDR3 has 15 residues. The germline V gene has CDR1 SQVTM and CDR2 ANQGSEA. The CDR3 is CSYPARHRWNTEAFF. The DNA of the CDR3 is TGCAGCTACCCCGCGCGACACAGGTGGAACACTGAAGCTTTCTTT.

V is TRBV10-3 and J is TRBJ2-3, with D unclear. The CDR3 is 11 residues long. Trimming left V 5 bases short and J 6 bases short, with 6 bases between. The germline V gene has CDR1 ENHRY and CDR2 SYGVKD. In nucleotides, the CDR3 is TGTGCCATCAGTTCTGAGGATACGCAGTATTTT. As protein: CAISSEDTQYF.

This clone was seen a handful of times. The chain is built from TRBV7-9 and TRBJ2-5; 10 positions match TRBD2. J gave up 3 bases and V 5 bases, and 3 bases lay outside the gene matches. This CDR3 has 14 amino acids. CDR1 and CDR2 (germline): SEHNR, FQNEAQ (reference sequence). CDR3 sequence: CASSPGLAEETQYF. The CDR3 DNA follows: TGTGCCAGCAGCCCAGGACTAGCGGAAGAGACCCAGTACTTC.

The sample holds one count of this clone. The chain joins TRBV10-3 to TRBJ2-5, with 11 bases fitting TRBD2. The length of the CDR3 is 15 residues. Germline loops: CDR1 ENHRY, CDR2 SYGVKD. V dropped 4 bases and J dropped 4; count of bases not matched to a gene: 5. CDR3: CAISAVSGGGETQYF. CDR3 sequence (DNA): TGTGCCATCAGTGCGGTTAGCGGGGGGGGAGAGACCCAGTACTTC.

The chain recombines TRBV27 with TRBJ2-5, with 8 bases fitting TRBD1. Germline loops: CDR1 MNHEY, CDR2 SMNVEV (reference sequence). With 4 bases clipped from V and 1 base from J, the junction kept 5 bases outside the gene matches. This CDR3 has 15 amino acids. CDR3: CASSSGQAPQETQYF. The CDR3 DNA reads as TGTGCCAGCAGTTCGGGACAGGCGCCCCAAGAGACCCAGTACTTC.

This clone has only one observation. The chain is built from TRBV5-1 and TRBJ2-7, with D maybe TRBD1 (6 bases). Looked up from germline, CDR1 is SGHRS and CDR2 is YFSETQ. CDR3 length: 16 amino acids. V lost 1 base and J lost 6, with 20 bases in between. This CDR3 reads CASSLRIVPGVSEQYF. The CDR3 DNA reads TGCGCCAGCAGCTTGAGAATCGTGCCAGGGGTCTCCGAGCAGTACTTC.

The chain is built from TRBV4-1 and TRBJ1-1, with 7 bases matching TRBD1. V lost 2 bases to trimming and J lost 1 base; unmatched junction nucleotides: 4. CDR3 length: 15 amino acids. Germline lookup yields CDR1 MGHRA and CDR2 YSYEKL. The CDR3 is CASSQIGTANTEAFF. The DNA for the CDR3 is TGCGCCAGCAGCCAAATCGGGACAGCGAACACTGAAGCTTTCTTT.

The chain couples TRBV5-1 to TRBJ2-4, with TRBD2 as a possible D gene (6 bases). Trimming pared 0 bases from V and 0 bases from J, leaving 10 bases between. Germline assignment: CDR1 SGHRS and CDR2 YFSETQ. CDR3 size: 16 residues. CDR3 residues: CASSLDWGLAKNIQYF. The CDR3 DNA reads TGCGCCAGCAGCTTGGATTGGGGACTAGCCAAAAACATTCAGTACTTC.

The J gene is TRBJ2-7, the V gene TRBV5-1; tentatively, D is TRBD2 (6 bases). The V end lost 4 bases, the J end lost 3 bases, and 14 bases lay between the germline ends. Looked up from germline, CDR1 is SGHRS and CDR2 is YFSETQ. The CDR3 spans 14 residues. CDR3 region: CASSPGVFGYEQYF. CDR3 in DNA: TGCGCCAGCAGCCCGGGGGTCTTTGGCTACGAGCAGTACTTC.

The rearrangement uses TRBV18 and TRBJ2-6; maybe TRBD1 (5 bases). The V and J ends lost 1 base and 1 base respectively, with 17 bases between them. Germline V gene sequence: CDR1 KGHSH, CDR2 LQKENI. The CDR3 has 19 residues. The CDR3 nucleotides read TGTGCCAGCTCACCACTTCCCCAACAGGCGAGTTCTGGGGCCAACGTCCTGACTTTC. It is translated as CASSPLPQQASSGANVLTF.

V is TRBV9 and J is TRBJ2-1, with D hard to call. This CDR3 has 15 amino acids. The V gene's germline CDR1 is SGDLS and CDR2 YYNGEE. V was clipped by 0 bases and J by 0 bases, with 7 bases between them. DNA of the CDR3: TGTGCCAGCAGCGTAGGGCAGTCCTCCTACAATGAGCAGTTCTTC. It translates to CASSVGQSSYNEQFF.

The rearrangement links TRBV30 to TRBJ1-5; D is undetermined. The germline V gene encodes CDR1 GTSNPN and CDR2 SVGIG (reference sequence). The CDR3 loop spans 14 amino acids. The V end was cut by 1 base, the J end by 0 bases, with 7 bases between. CDR3 nucleotide sequence: TGTGCCTGGAGTGGACCTTCTAGCAATCAGCCCCAGCATTTT. It is translated as CAWSGPSSNQPQHF.

This clone showed up just once. V gene TRBV4-2 combines with J gene TRBJ2-5, with D unresolved. Trimming stripped 0 bases from V and 4 bases from J, with 15 bases between. Germline CDR1 is LGHNA and CDR2 is YNFKEQ. The CDR3 is made up of 16 amino acids. Written as DNA, the CDR3 is TGTGCCAGCAGCCAAGATGGCTATTATTATGGAGAGACCCAGTACTTC. Residues: CASSQDGYYYGETQYF.

V is TRBV7-8 and J is TRBJ2-1; 7 bases map to TRBD1. Germline V gene sequence: CDR1 SGHVS, CDR2 FQNEAQ. After removal of 6 bases from V and 12 bases from J, the junction contained 5 bases not matched to a gene. The CDR3 sequence is 11 residues long. CDR3 sequence (DNA): TGTGCCAGCAGGGCCCGACAGGGGCAGTTCTTC. Protein sequence: CASRARQGQFF.

The chain recombines TRBV30 with TRBJ1-3; D may be TRBD1 (5 bases). The germline V and J ends were trimmed by 0 bases and 2 bases, with 5 bases remaining between them. The CDR3 contains 13 residues. Germline loops: CDR1 GTSNPN, CDR2 SVGIG (reference sequence). Here the CDR3 reads CAWSVGPGNTIYF. CDR3 in DNA: TGTGCCTGGAGTGTGGGGCCTGGAAACACCATATATTTT.

This clone was seen more than once but under ten times. This chain uses TRBV6-1 with TRBJ1-6; weak D call: TRBD1 (5 bases). The CDR3 is 14 amino acids. The germline V and J ends were trimmed by 0 bases and 7 bases, with 7 bases remaining between them. Germline V lookup: CDR1 MNHNS, CDR2 SASEGT. The CDR3 DNA sequence: TGTGCCAGCAGTGAAGCGGGGCAGAATTCACCCCTCCACTTT. Residues: CASSEAGQNSPLHF.

The J gene is TRBJ2-5, the V gene TRBV29-1, with 9 bases matching TRBD2. The tail of the sequence fits TRBJ2-7 better, so the J call may be wrong. Per the germline V gene, CDR1 is SQVTM and CDR2 is ANQGSEA. This CDR3 comprises 12 residues. The CDR3 spells CSVVAGGYEQYF. CDR3 DNA sequence: TGCAGCGTTGTTGCGGGAGGGTACGAGCAGTACTTC.

The CDR3 sequence: CASSSRQGTKGYTF. In DNA form, the CDR3 reads TGTGCCAGCAGTTCACGACAGGGCACTAAGGGCTACACCTTC. The V gene is TRBV6-5, the J gene TRBJ1-2; 7 bases are shared with TRBD1. V dropped 4 bases and J dropped 8; count of bases not matched to a gene: 10. Germline V gene lookup returns CDR1 MNHEY and CDR2 SVGAGI. The CDR3 is made up of 14 amino acids.

The CDR3 is CASSNGQGNSPLHF. Written as DNA, the CDR3 is TGTGCCAGCAGTAACGGACAGGGTAATTCACCCCTCCACTTT. This chain joins TRBV6-5 and TRBJ1-6, with 8 bases that match TRBD1. Germline V gene lookup returns CDR1 MNHEY and CDR2 SVGAGI. This CDR3 region has 14 residues. V lost 5 bases to trimming and J lost 6 bases; unmatched junction nucleotides: 3.

This clone was counted between two and nine times. This rearrangement joins TRBV15 to TRBJ1-6; 8 nucleotides align to TRBD1. V shed 2 bases, J shed 9 bases, and the junction held 6 bases outside the gene matches. Germline V gene sequence: CDR1 LNHNV, CDR2 YYDKDF (reference sequence). The CDR3 runs 15 residues. CDR3 in amino acids: CATSRFQGASSPLHF. CDR3 nucleotide sequence: TGTGCCACCAGCAGATTTCAGGGGGCTAGTTCACCCCTCCACTTT. Drawing the rest from reference TRBV15 and TRBJ1-6, the complete variable domain is DAMVIQNPRYQVTQFGKPVTLSCSQTLNHNVMYWYQQKSSQAPKLLFHYYDKDFNNEADTPDNFQSRRPNTSFCFLDIRSPGLGDTAMYLCATSRFQGASSPLHFGNGTRLTVT.

This clone was seen a handful of times. The CDR3 DNA reads as TGTGCCAGCAGTGAAGCACTAGTCAATCCCGAGACCCAGTACTTC. Its translation: CASSEALVNPETQYF. The chain joins TRBV2 to TRBJ2-5; possible D gene TRBD2, 5 bases. This CDR3 comprises 15 residues. CDR1 is SNHLY, CDR2 FYNNEI, per germline. The ends were cut back, 0 bases at V and 5 bases at J, with 13 bases in the middle.